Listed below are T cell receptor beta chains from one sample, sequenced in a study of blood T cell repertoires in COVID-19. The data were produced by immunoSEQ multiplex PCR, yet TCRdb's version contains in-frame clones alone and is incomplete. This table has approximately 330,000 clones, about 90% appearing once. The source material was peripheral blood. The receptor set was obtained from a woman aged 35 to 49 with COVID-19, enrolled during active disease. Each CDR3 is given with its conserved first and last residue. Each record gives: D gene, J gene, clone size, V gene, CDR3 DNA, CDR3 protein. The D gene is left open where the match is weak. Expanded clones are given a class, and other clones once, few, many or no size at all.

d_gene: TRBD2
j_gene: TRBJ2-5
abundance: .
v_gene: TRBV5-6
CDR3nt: TGTGCCAGCAGCTTGGCTTCGGGGGGAGAGACCCAGTACTTC
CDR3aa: CASSLASGGETQYF

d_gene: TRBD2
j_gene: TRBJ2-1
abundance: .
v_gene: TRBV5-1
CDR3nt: TGCGCCAGCAGTGGGGAGGGAACCTACAATGAGCAGTTCTTC
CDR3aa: CASSGEGTYNEQFF

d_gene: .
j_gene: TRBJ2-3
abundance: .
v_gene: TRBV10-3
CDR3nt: TGTGCCATCGGGAATCTAGCCCGGCCAGATACGCAGTATTTT
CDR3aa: CAIGNLARPDTQYF

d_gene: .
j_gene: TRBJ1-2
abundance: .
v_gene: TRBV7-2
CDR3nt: TGTGCCAGCAGCTTAGAACAGGGAGAATCATATGGCTACACCTTC
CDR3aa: CASSLEQGESYGYTF

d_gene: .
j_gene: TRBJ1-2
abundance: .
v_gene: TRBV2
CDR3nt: TGTGCCAGCAGTGAGCCAGAAGTCTATGGCTACACCTTC
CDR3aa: CASSEPEVYGYTF

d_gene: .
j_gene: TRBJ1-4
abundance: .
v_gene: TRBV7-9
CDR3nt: TGTGCCAGCAGCGACCGGGTTCTTAATGAAAAACTGTTTTTT
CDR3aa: CASSDRVLNEKLFF

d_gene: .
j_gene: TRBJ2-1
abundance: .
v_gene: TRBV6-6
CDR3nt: TGTGCCAGCAGTTACTCGGGGCTATTCAATGAGCAGTTCTTC
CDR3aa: CASSYSGLFNEQFF

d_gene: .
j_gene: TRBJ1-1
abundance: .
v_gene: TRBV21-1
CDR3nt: TGTGCCAGCAGCAAAGGCCCTTGGAGAGGACAAGAGAACACTGAAGCTTTCTTT
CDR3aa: CASSKGPWRGQENTEAFF

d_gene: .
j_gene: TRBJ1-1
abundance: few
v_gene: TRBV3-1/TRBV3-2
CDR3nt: TGTGCCAGCAGTCCTACTTCACGCGTAGCTTTCTTT
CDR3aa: CASSPTSRVAFF

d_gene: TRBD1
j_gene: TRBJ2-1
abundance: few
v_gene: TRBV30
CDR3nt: TGTGCCTTGGACAGGACGATCCGGGATGAGCAGTTCTTC
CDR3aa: CALDRTIRDEQFF

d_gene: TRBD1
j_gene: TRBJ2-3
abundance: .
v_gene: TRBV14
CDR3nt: TGTGCCAGCAGCCAAGGGGACAGGGAGGGTGAGACGCAGTATTTT
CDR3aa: CASSQGDREGETQYF

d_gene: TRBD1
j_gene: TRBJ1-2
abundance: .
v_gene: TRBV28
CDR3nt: TGTGCCAGCAGTTTAAAATCGCAGGAGCAGGGGGCACGGGGTAGCTATGGCTACACCTTC
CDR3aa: CASSLKSQEQGARGSYGYTF

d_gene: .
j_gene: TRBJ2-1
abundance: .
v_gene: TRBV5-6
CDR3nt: TGTGCCAGCAGCTTTGATCGGGGGTCTGAGCAGTTCTTC
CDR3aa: CASSFDRGSEQFF

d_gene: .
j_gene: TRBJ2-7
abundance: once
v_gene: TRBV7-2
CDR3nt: TGTGCCAGCAGCCCCTACATTGGGGCCACTCAGGAGCAGTACTTC
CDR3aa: CASSPYIGATQEQYF

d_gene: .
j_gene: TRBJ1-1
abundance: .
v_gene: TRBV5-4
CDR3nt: TGTGCCACCTGGGTATGGGGAGGGACTGAAGCTTTCTTT
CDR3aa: CATWVWGGTEAFF

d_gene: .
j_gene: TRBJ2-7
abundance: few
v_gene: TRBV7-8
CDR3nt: TGTGCCAGCAGCTTACAGGGGAGAGCCTACGAGCAGTACTTC
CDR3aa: CASSLQGRAYEQYF

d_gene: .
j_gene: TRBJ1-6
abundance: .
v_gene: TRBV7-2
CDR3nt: TGTGCCAGCAGCTTAAACGCGGTGGGACCCCTCCACTTT
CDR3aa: CASSLNAVGPLHF

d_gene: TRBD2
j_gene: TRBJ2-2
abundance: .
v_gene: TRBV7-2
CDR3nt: TGTGCCAGCAGCACCCGGACTAGCGGGGGGCCCGCCACCGGGGAGCTGTTTTTT
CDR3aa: CASSTRTSGGPATGELFF

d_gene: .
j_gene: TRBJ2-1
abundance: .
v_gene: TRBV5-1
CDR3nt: TGCGCCAGCAGCCCCCCCAGGGTCGGCAATGAGCAGTTCTTC
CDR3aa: CASSPPRVGNEQFF

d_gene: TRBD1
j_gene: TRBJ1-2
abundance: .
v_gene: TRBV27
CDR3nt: TGTGCCAGCTGGGACCAGGGACAGGGGCCCCGCTACACCTTC
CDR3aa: CASWDQGQGPRYTF

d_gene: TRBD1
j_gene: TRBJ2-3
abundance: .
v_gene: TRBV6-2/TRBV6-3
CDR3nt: TGTGCCAGCAGTCGACAGGGTTCGGCAGATACGCAGTATTTT
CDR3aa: CASSRQGSADTQYF

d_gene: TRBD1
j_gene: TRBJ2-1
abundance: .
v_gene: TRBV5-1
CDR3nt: TGCGCCAGCAGCACGGGGACAGCGTTTAATGAGCAGTTCTTC
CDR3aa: CASSTGTAFNEQFF

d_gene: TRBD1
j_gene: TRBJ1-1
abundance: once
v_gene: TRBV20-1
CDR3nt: TGCAGTGCTAGTGGACAGGGAGCAAACATGAACACTGAAGCTTTCTTT
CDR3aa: CSASGQGANMNTEAFF

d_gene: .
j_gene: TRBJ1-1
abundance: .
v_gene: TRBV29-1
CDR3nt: TGCAGCGTTGTTAGGCTGGGGGCGAACACTGAAGCTTTCTTT
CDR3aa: CSVVRLGANTEAFF

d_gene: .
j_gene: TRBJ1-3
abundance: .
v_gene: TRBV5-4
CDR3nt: TGTGCCAGCAGCGCTCAGGGTACGACTGGAAACACCATATATTTT
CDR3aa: CASSAQGTTGNTIYF

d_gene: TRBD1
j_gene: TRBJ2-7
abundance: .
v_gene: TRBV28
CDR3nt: TGTGCCAGCAGTCTGGGACAGGCTTTCCCCTACGAGCAGTACTTC
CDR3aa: CASSLGQAFPYEQYF

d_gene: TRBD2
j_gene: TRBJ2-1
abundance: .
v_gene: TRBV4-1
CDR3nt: TGCGCCAGCAGCGGGCGGGGGGTGGACAATGAGCAGTTCTTC
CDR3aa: CASSGRGVDNEQFF

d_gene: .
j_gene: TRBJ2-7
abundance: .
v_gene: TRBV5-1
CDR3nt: TGCGCCAGCAGCTTGGAGGACAGCCCAGAGTTAGTAGGCTACGAGCAGTACTTC
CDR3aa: CASSLEDSPELVGYEQYF

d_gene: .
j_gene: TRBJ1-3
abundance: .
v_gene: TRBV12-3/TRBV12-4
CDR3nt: TGTGCCAGCAGACCCGACCGCGGCACCATATATTTT
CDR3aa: CASRPDRGTIYF

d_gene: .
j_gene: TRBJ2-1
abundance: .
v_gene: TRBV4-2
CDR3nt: TGTGCCAGCAGCCAAGAAGGAGGTTACAATGAGCAGTTCTTC
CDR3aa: CASSQEGGYNEQFF

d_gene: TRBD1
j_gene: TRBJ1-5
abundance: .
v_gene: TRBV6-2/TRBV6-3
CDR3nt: TGTGCCAGCAGCACATTGACAGGGTGGCCCCAGCATTTT
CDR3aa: CASSTLTGWPQHF

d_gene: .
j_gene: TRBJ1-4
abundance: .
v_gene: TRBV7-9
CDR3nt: TGTGCCAGCAGCATATCGAGAAGCGAAAAACTGTTTTTT
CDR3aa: CASSISRSEKLFF

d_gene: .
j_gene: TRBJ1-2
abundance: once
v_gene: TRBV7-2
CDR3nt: TGTGCCAGCAGCCCCGGGGGGGGAAGGGACTATGGCTACACCTTC
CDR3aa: CASSPGGGRDYGYTF

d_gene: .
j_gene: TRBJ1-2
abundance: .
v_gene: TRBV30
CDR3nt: TGTGCCTGGAGTGGAGGGAACTATGGCTACACCTTC
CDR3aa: CAWSGGNYGYTF

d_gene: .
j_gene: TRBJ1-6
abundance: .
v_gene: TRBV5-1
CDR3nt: TGCGCCAGCAGCTTTAAATCAGGGAACTCACCCCTCCACTTT
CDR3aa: CASSFKSGNSPLHF

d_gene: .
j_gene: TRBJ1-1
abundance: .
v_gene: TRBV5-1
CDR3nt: TGCGCCAGCAGCTTGGGAACAGTGAACACTGAAGCTTTCTTT
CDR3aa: CASSLGTVNTEAFF

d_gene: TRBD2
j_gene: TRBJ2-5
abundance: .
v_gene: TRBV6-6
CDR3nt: TGTGCCGGGGCGGGACTAGCTCGGGAGACCCAGTACTTC
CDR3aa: CAGAGLARETQYF

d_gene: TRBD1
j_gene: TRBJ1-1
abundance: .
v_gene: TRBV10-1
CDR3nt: TGCGCCAGCAGTGCCAGGGGGCGGAAGACTGAAGCTTTCTTT
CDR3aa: CASSARGRKTEAFF

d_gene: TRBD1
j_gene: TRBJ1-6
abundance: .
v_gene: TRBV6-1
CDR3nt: TGTGCCAGCAGTGAAACCTTGACAGGGGGGAATTCACCCCTCCACTTT
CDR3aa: CASSETLTGGNSPLHF

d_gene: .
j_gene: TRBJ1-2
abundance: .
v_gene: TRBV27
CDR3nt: TGTGCCAGCAGTTTACAACACTCTAGGGGTCGGTATGGCTACACCTTC
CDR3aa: CASSLQHSRGRYGYTF

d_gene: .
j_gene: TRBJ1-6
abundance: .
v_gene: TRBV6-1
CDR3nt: TGTGCCAGCAGTGACAGGATCCCGAATTCACCCCTCCACTTT
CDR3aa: CASSDRIPNSPLHF

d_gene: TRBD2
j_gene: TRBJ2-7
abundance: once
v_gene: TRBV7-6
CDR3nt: TGTGCCAGCAGCTCCCGTGGGCGGGGGGGTCTCCACGAGCAGTACTTC
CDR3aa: CASSSRGRGGLHEQYF

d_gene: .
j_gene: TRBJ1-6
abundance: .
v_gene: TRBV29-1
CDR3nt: TGCAGCGCCCAGACGGGGGGAAATAATTCACCCCTCCACTTT
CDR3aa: CSAQTGGNNSPLHF